Below are 18 T cell receptor beta chains sequenced from a single sample in a study of blood T cell repertoires in COVID-19. Clones were sequenced by immunoSEQ multiplex PCR, and TCRdb holds only the in-frame ones, with some missing. The sample has over 200,000 clones; around four fifths are singletons. What was sequenced was peripheral blood. These receptors all come from a woman in her seventies with active or convalescent COVID-19.

The rearrangement uses TRBV7-2 and TRBJ1-5; tentative D call: TRBD1 (6 bases). Looked up from germline, CDR1 is SGHTA and CDR2 is FQGNSA. The CDR3 length is 15 residues. Trimming pared 1 base from V and 4 bases from J, leaving 11 bases between. The CDR3 DNA is TGTGCCAGCAGCTTAGTAGGGGACATTAATCAGCCCCAGCATTTT. It yields the protein CASSLVGDINQPQHF.

The chain's CDR3 is CASSYSADLGDTQYF. The CDR3 bases are TGTGCCAGCAGTTACTCGGCAGACTTGGGAGATACGCAGTATTTT. This chain connects TRBV6-5 to TRBJ2-3; unclear D gene. The ends were cut back, 0 bases at V and 5 bases at J, with 12 bases in the middle. Germline V lookup: CDR1 MNHEY, CDR2 SVGAGI. The CDR3 extends over 15 amino acids.

The chain carries TRBV30 and TRBJ2-3; 9 nucleotides line up with TRBD1. V lost 3 bases to trimming and J lost 2 bases; unmatched junction nucleotides: 12. Germline values: CDR1 GTSNPN, CDR2 SVGIG (reference sequence). The CDR3 length is 17 residues. The CDR3 sequence is CAWRDGYRGRFTDTQYF. The DNA of the CDR3 is TGTGCCTGGAGGGACGGTTACAGGGGGCGGTTCACAGATACGCAGTATTTT.

Points on this clone: This specimen includes other DNA sequences encoding the same CDR3. The chain has TRBV5-1 and TRBJ2-1; D unresolved. This CDR3 has 13 residues. V lost 3 bases, J lost 0 bases, and 4 bases lay in between. Germline V gene sequence: CDR1 SGHRS, CDR2 YFSETQ. In nucleotides, the CDR3 is TGCGCCAGCAGCTCGAGCTCCTACAATGAGCAGTTCTTC. It codes for CASSSSSYNEQFF.

This clone was seen more than once but under ten times. The chain combines TRBV5-5 with TRBJ2-7; 7 positions agree with TRBD1. CDR1 and CDR2 (germline): SGHKS, YYEKEE (reference sequence). The CDR3 runs to 14 residues. With V trimmed by 0 bases and J by 3 bases, 3 bases remained unmatched. CDR3 residues: CASSLGDSFYEQYF. For the CDR3, the DNA is TGTGCCAGCAGCTTGGGGGACAGTTTCTACGAGCAGTACTTC.

This chain joins TRBV19 and TRBJ1-2; D ambiguous. This CDR3 spans 13 amino acids. Germline V lookup: CDR1 LNHDA, CDR2 SQIVND (reference sequence). Trimming pared 3 bases from V and 8 bases from J, leaving 13 bases between. CDR3 in DNA: TGTGCCAGTAGTATGCTCACCGGGAACGGCTACACCTTC. It translates to CASSMLTGNGYTF.

This rearrangement joins TRBV6-5 to TRBJ1-3; no reliable D call. The CDR3 sequence is 12 residues long. Trimming took off 6 bases at V and 4 bases at J, with 7 bases between the two ends. CDR1 MNHEY and CDR2 SVGAGI come from the germline V gene. CDR3 region: CASRPGGNTIYF. The CDR3 DNA reads TGTGCCAGCAGGCCGGGGGGAAACACCATATATTTT.

This chain joins TRBV19 and TRBJ2-5; D ambiguous. The germline gives CDR1 LNHDA, CDR2 SQIVND (reference sequence). This CDR3 region has 13 residues. Trimming removed 7 bases from V and 1 base from J, with 10 bases in between. CDR3 bases: TGTGCCAGTACCCGACAAGGCCAAGAGACCCAGTACTTC. Its translation: CASTRQGQETQYF.

This clone came up a few times. The rearrangement uses TRBV28 and TRBJ2-7; TRBD2 agrees at 8 bases. This CDR3 comprises 16 residues. V trimming: 3 bases; J trimming: 2 bases; junction bases outside the gene matches: 9. The V gene's germline CDR1 is MDHEN and CDR2 SYDVKM. The CDR3 is CASSFQLAGLTYEQYF. Written as DNA, the CDR3 is TGTGCCAGCAGTTTTCAGCTAGCGGGCCTCACCTACGAGCAGTACTTC.

The V gene is TRBV9, the J gene TRBJ2-3; 10 positions agree with TRBD2. J gave up 0 bases and V 2 bases, and 6 bases lay outside the gene matches. CDR1 is SGDLS and CDR2 is YYNGEE in the germline V gene. The CDR3 contains 17 residues. In DNA, the CDR3 is TGTGCCAGCAGCGTCCCACTAGCGGGACACAGCACAGATACGCAGTATTTT. Amino acid sequence: CASSVPLAGHSTDTQYF.

J is TRBJ2-3 and V is TRBV7-3, with 11 bases identical to TRBD2. Germline trimming cut 5 bases from V and 4 bases from J; bases unmatched to any gene: 14. This CDR3 has 18 amino acids. Germline CDR1 reads SGHTA; CDR2 reads FQGTGA. CDR3 in amino acids: CASSPLSVAGGRADTQYF. The CDR3 nucleotides read TGTGCCAGCAGCCCTCTAAGTGTAGCGGGGGGGCGGGCAGATACGCAGTATTTT.

This clone is a singleton in its sample. The chain has TRBV9 and TRBJ2-7; TRBD1 is a possible D gene (7 bases). The V end was cut by 3 bases, the J end by 0 bases, with 19 bases between. The CDR3 runs 17 residues. Germline V gene sequence: CDR1 SGDLS, CDR2 YYNGEE. CDR3 DNA: TGTGCCAGCAGCGCAGGGGGTGCGGGACCCATCTCCTACGAGCAGTACTTC. Amino acids: CASSAGGAGPISYEQYF.

In this sample, this clone turned up once. The J gene is TRBJ2-1, the V gene TRBV7-8, with 12 bases that match TRBD2. Germline CDR1 SGHVS, CDR2 FQNEAQ. V gave up 5 bases and J gave up 8 bases; unmatched junction bases: 10. The CDR3 covers 16 residues. The CDR3 nucleotides read TGTGCCAGCAGCCGAGGGCTAGCGGGGGGGCTCGATGAGCAGTTCTTC. It codes for CASSRGLAGGLDEQFF.

V gene TRBV5-4 combines with J gene TRBJ2-1, with 8 bases fitting TRBD2. V dropped 3 bases and J dropped 1; count of bases not matched to a gene: 6. CDR1 SGHNT and CDR2 YYREEE come from the germline V gene (reference sequence). The CDR3 totals 16 residues. CDR3 coding DNA: TGTGCCAGCAGCTCGAGCGGGAGTATGTCCTACAATGAGCAGTTCTTC. It translates to CASSSSGSMSYNEQFF. The full variable domain, with the rest looked up from reference TRBV5-4 and TRBJ2-1, is ETGVTQSPTHLIKTRGQQVTLRCSSQSGHNTVSWYQQALGQGPQFIFQYYREEENGRGNFPPRFSGLQFPNYSSELNVNALELDDSALYLCASSSSGSMSYNEQFFGPGTRLTVL.

The rearrangement links TRBV6-1 to TRBJ2-7, with 8 bases that match TRBD2. Germline loops: CDR1 MNHNS, CDR2 SASEGT. The CDR3 extends over 16 amino acids. V dropped 1 base and J dropped 4; count of bases not matched to a gene: 9. The CDR3 nucleotides are TGTGCCAGCAGTGAAGAGCCACTAGCGGCGGTTTACGAGCAGTACTTC. This gives the protein CASSEEPLAAVYEQYF.

This clone was counted only a few times. The chain has TRBV2 and TRBJ2-7; the D gene is possibly TRBD2 (6 bases). Trimming took off 6 bases at V and 1 base at J, with 10 bases between the two ends. Germline V gene lookup returns CDR1 SNHLY and CDR2 FYNNEI. This CDR3 is built from 13 residues. CDR3 residues: CASRRDGSYEQYF. DNA of the CDR3: TGTGCCAGCAGGCGGGACGGTTCCTACGAGCAGTACTTC.

This sequence joins TRBV2 and TRBJ2-3; 10 bases align to TRBD2. Germline V gene sequence: CDR1 SNHLY, CDR2 FYNNEI. After removal of 8 bases from V and 4 bases from J, the junction contained 15 bases not matched to a gene. The CDR3 loop spans 17 amino acids. The CDR3 DNA reads as TGTGCCAGCGGTACCGGGACTAGCGACCCCTGGGCAGATACGCAGTATTTT. Amino acids: CASGTGTSDPWADTQYF.

The genes are TRBV30 and TRBJ1-2, with D possibly being TRBD1 (5 bases). V lost 8 bases and J 3 bases, leaving 10 bases between the germline ends. From germline, CDR1 is GTSNPN and CDR2 SVGIG (reference sequence). This CDR3 comprises 11 residues. CDR3 in DNA: TGTGCCCAGGGTGGCTACTATGGCTACACCTTC. Translation gives CAQGGYYGYTF.